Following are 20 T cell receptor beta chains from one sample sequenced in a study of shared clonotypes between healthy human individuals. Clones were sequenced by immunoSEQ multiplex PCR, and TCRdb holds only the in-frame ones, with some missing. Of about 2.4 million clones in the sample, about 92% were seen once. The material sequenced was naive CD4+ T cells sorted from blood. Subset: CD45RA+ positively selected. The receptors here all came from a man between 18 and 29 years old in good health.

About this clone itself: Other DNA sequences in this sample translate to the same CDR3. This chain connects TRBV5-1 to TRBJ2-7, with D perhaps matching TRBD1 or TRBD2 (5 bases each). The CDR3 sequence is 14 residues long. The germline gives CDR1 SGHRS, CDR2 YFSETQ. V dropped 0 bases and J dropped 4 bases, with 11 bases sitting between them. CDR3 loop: CASSLGSGRYEQYF. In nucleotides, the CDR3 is TGCGCCAGCAGCTTGGGTTCGGGGCGGTACGAGCAGTACTTC.

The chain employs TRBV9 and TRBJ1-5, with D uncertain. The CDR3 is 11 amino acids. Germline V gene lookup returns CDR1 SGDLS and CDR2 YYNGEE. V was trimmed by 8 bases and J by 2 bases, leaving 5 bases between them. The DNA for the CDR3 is TGTGCCAGTGGCGGCAATCAGCCCCAGCATTTT. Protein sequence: CASGGNQPQHF.

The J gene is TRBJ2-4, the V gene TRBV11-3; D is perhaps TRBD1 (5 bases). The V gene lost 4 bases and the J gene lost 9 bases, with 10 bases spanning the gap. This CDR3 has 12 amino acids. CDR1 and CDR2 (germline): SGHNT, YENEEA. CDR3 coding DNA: TGTGCCAGCAGCTCGGACCAGGGCATTCAGTACTTC. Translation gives CASSSDQGIQYF.

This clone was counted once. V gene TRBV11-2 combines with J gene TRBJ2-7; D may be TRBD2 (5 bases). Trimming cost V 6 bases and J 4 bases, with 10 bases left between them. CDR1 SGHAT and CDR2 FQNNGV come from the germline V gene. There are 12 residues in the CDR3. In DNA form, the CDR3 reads TGTGCCAGCAGACTAACGGGGTACGAGCAGTACTTC. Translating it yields CASRLTGYEQYF.

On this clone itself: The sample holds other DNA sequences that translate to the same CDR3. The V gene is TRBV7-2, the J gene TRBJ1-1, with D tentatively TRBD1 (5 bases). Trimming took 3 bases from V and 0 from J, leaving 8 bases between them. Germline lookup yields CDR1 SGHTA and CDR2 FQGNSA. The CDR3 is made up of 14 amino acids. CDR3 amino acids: CASSLTRVNTEAFF. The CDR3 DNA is TGTGCCAGCAGCTTGACCAGGGTGAACACTGAAGCTTTCTTT.

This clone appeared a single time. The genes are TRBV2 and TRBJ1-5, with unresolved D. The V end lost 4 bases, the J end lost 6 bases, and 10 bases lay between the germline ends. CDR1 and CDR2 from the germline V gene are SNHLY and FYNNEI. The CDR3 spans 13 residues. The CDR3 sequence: CASSGPSSQPQHF. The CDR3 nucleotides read TGTGCCAGCAGTGGACCATCCAGTCAGCCCCAGCATTTT.

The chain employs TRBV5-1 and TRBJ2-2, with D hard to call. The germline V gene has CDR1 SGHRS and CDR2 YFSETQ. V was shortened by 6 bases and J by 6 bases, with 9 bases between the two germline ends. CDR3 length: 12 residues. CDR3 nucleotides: TGCGCCAGCAAGGCTGCCGCCGGGGAGCTGTTTTTT. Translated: CASKAAAGELFF.

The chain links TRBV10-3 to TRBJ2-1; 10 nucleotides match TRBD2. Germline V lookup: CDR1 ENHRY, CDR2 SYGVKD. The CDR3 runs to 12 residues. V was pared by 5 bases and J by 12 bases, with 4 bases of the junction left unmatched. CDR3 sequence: CAISPSGGWQFF. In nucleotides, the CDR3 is TGTGCCATCAGTCCTAGCGGGGGTTGGCAGTTCTTC.

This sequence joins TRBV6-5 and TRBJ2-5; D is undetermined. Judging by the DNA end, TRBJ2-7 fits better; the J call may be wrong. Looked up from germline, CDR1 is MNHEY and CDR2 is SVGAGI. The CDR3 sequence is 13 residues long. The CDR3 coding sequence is TGTGCCAGCAGTTACGGGCAGTGGACCGAGCAGTACTTC. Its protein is CASSYGQWTEQYF.

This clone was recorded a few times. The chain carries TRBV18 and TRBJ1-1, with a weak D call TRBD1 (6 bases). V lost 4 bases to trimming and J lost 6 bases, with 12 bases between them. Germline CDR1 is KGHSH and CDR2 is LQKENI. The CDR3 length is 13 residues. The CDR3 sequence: CASSLRQEAEAFF. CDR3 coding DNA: TGTGCCAGCTCACTCCGACAGGAAGCTGAAGCTTTCTTT.

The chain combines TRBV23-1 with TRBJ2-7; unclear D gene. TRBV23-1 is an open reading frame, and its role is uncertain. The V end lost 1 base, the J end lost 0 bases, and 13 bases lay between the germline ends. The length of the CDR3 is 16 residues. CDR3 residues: CASSQCVALLSYEQYF. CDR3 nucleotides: TGCGCCAGCAGTCAATGCGTCGCGCTCCTCTCCTACGAGCAGTACTTC.

The CDR3 region is CASKTGATNEKLFF. DNA for the CDR3: TGCGCCAGTAAAACAGGGGCAACTAATGAAAAACTGTTTTTT. The chain recombines TRBV5-1 with TRBJ1-4; 7 positions agree with TRBD1. The germline gives CDR1 SGHRS, CDR2 YFSETQ. This CDR3 is 14 amino acids long. V shed 8 bases and J 0 bases; nucleotides not matched to a gene: 4. The full variable domain, its missing parts supplied by reference TRBV5-1 and TRBJ1-4, is KAGVTQTPRYLIKTRGQQVTLSCSPISGHRSVSWYQQTPGQGLQFLFEYFSETQRNKGNFPGRFSGRQFSNSRSEMNVSTLELGDSALYLCASKTGATNEKLFFGSGTQLSVL.

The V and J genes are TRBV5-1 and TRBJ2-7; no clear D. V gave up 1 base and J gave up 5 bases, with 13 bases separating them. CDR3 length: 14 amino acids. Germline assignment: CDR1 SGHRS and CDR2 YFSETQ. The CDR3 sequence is CASSLYTGSNEQYF. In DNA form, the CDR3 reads TGCGCCAGCAGCTTGTATACCGGGTCCAACGAGCAGTACTTC.

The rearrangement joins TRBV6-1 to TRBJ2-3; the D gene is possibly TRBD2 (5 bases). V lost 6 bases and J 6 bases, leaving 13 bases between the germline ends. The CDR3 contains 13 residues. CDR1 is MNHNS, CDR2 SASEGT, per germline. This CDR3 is CASRDSARDTQYF. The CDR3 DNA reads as TGTGCCAGCAGGGACTCAGCTCGGGATACGCAGTATTTT.

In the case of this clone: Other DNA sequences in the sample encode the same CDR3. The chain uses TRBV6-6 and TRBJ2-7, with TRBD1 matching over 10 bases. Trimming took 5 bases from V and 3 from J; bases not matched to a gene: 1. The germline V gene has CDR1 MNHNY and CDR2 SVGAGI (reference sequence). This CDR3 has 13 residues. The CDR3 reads CASSRDRGYEQYF. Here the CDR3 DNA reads TGTGCCAGCAGTCGGGACAGGGGCTACGAGCAGTACTTC.

The CDR3 DNA follows: TGTGCCAGCAGCCGGAGTTTAGGGGGCAGCTCACCCCTCCACTTT. Encoded protein: CASSRSLGGSSPLHF. This chain joins TRBV7-9 and TRBJ1-6; 7 bases line up with TRBD1. This CDR3 contains 15 residues. J lost 10 bases, V lost 5 bases, and 11 bases had no gene match. Germline CDR1 SEHNR, CDR2 FQNEAQ (reference sequence).

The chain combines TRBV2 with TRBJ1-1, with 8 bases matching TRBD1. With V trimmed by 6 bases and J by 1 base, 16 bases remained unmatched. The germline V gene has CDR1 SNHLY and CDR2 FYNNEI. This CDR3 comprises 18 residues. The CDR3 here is CASSYTLAGGKGNTEAFF. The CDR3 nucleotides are TGTGCCAGCAGCTACACCCTCGCAGGGGGCAAGGGGAACACTGAAGCTTTCTTT.

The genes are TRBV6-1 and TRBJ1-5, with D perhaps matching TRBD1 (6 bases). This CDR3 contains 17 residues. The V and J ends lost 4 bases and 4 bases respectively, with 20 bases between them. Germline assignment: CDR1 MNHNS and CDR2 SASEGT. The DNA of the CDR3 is TGTGCCAGCAGTGTGCCAGGCCTTACAGGGATAAATCAGCCCCAGCATTTT. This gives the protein CASSVPGLTGINQPQHF.

For the CDR3, the DNA is TGTGCCAGTAGTCCCATGGACAGGGAGCCCGACATTCAGTACTTC. It translates to CASSPMDREPDIQYF. The chain carries TRBV19 and TRBJ2-4; 8 bases align to TRBD1. Trimming removed 5 bases from V and 8 bases from J; junction bases left unmatched: 11. The CDR3 sequence is 15 residues long. The V gene's germline CDR1 is LNHDA and CDR2 SQIVND (reference sequence).

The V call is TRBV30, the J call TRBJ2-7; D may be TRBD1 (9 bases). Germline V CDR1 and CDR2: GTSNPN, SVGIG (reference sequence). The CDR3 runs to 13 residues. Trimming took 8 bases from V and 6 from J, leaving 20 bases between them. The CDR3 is CARGGTGKAEQYF. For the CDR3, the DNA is TGTGCCCGGGGGGGGACAGGGAAAGCCGAGCAGTACTTC. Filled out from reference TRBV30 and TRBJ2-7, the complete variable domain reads SQTIHQWPATLVQPVGSPLSLECTVEGTSNPNLYWYRQAAGRGLQLLFYSVGIGQISSEVPQNLSASRPQDRQFILSSKKLLLSDSGFYLCARGGTGKAEQYFGPGTRLTVT.